Following are 6 T cell receptor beta chains from one sample sequenced in a study of beta chain features in type 1 diabetes. Reverse transcribing all isolated RNA meant expressed TCRB transcripts were sequenced. Measured with immunoSEQ multiplex PCR; TCRdb has only the in-frame clones, and not every one. This sample has some 350,000 clones; approximately 13% occur once, and the top ten carry 0.013% to 0.015%. Their antigens are not known. General observations from the study: Patients with Type 1 diabetes showed moderately but significantly shorter TCRB CDR3s in all four CD4+ subsets.

The sample consisted of naive CD4+ T cells from blood. Receptors were obtained from a woman aged 18-29 years with type 1 diabetes.

The gene calls are TRBV5-8 and TRBJ1-4, with TRBD1 as a possible D gene (5 bases). This CDR3 has 14 amino acids. The V gene's germline CDR1 is SGHTS and CDR2 YDEGEE. Trimming removed 1 base at V and 4 bases at J, with 8 bases between. CDR3 sequence: CASSLHRNNEKLFF. Here the CDR3 DNA reads TGTGCCAGCAGCTTGCACAGGAATAATGAAAAACTGTTTTTT.

The rearrangement links TRBV11-2 to TRBJ2-7, with D possibly being TRBD1 (5 bases). This CDR3 spans 14 amino acids. Trimming cost V 3 bases and J 5 bases, with 14 bases left between them. Germline CDR1 is SGHAT and CDR2 is FQNNGV. CDR3 sequence: CASSFLPKGHEQYF. The CDR3 region has the DNA TGTGCCAGCAGCTTCCTCCCCAAGGGGCACGAGCAGTACTTC.

This clone was seen only a few times. The chain is built from TRBV7-9 and TRBJ2-1; possible D gene TRBD2, 6 bases. Trimming removed 1 base at V and 0 bases at J, with 7 bases between. The CDR3 has 15 amino acids. Germline CDR1 and CDR2: SEHNR and FQNEAQ (reference sequence). The CDR3 reads CASSLGSGSYNEQFF. In nucleotides, the CDR3 is TGTGCCAGCAGCTTAGGTAGCGGCTCCTACAATGAGCAGTTCTTC.

This clone came up a few times. The V call is TRBV5-1, the J call TRBJ2-7; 8 positions agree with TRBD2. Per the germline V gene, CDR1 is SGHRS and CDR2 is YFSETQ. Losses at the gene ends were 0 bases for V and 0 bases for J; bases not matched to a gene: 8. The CDR3 contains 17 residues. The CDR3 sequence is CASSLETGGRVSYEQYF. The CDR3 DNA is TGCGCCAGCAGCTTGGAGACGGGAGGGAGGGTCTCCTACGAGCAGTACTTC. The variable domain in full, completed from reference TRBV5-1 and TRBJ2-7, reads KAGVTQTPRYLIKTRGQQVTLSCSPISGHRSVSWYQQTPGQGLQFLFEYFSETQRNKGNFPGRFSGRQFSNSRSEMNVSTLELGDSALYLCASSLETGGRVSYEQYFGPGTRLTVT.

The chain uses TRBV5-4 and TRBJ2-5, with TRBD2 as a possible D gene (6 bases). From germline, CDR1 is SGHNT and CDR2 YYREEE (reference sequence). Trimming stripped 0 bases from V and 7 bases from J, with 13 bases between. The CDR3 consists of 14 residues. CDR3 sequence (DNA): TGTGCCAGCAGCTTGGGGGGGACCGGGGGGACCCAGTACTTC. Translating gives CASSLGGTGGTQYF.

In this sample, this clone turned up a few times. The rearrangement links TRBV18 to TRBJ2-7; 7 bases agree with TRBD1. V lost 5 bases, J lost 6 bases, and 7 bases stayed unmatched. CDR3 size: 13 residues. CDR1 is KGHSH and CDR2 is LQKENI in the germline V gene. In DNA form, the CDR3 reads TGTGCCAGCTCATCGACAGGGACCGCCGAGCAGTACGTC. Protein: CASSSTGTAEQYV.